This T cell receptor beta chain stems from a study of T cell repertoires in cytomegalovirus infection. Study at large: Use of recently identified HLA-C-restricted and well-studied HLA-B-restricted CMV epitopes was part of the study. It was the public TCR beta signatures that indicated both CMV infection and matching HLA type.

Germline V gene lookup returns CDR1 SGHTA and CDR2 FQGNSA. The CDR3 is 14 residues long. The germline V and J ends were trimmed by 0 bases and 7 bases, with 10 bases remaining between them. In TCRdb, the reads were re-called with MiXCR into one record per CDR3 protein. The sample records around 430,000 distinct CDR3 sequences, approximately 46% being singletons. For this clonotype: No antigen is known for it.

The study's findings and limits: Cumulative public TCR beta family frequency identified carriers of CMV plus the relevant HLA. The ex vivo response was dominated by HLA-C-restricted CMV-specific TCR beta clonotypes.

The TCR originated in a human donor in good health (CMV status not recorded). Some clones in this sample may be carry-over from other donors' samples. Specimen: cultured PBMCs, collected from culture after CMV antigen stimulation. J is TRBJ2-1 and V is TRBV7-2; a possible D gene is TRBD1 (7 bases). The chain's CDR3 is CASSLAAGGNEQFF. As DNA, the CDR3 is TGTGCCAGCAGCTTAGCAGCAGGGGGGAATGAGCAGTTCTTC.